This entry describes one TCR beta chain. Its antigen is as yet unknown. This sample stems from a study of T cell repertoires in cytomegalovirus infection. Background on the study: Evidence of both CMV infection and a matching HLA type came from public TCR beta signatures. Regarding the study as a whole: Clonotypes of TCR beta that were HLA-C-restricted and CMV-specific dominated the ex vivo response.

With 0 bases removed from V and 1 base from J, the gap between germline ends came to 7 bases. Germline V gives CDR1 SGHNT, CDR2 YYREEE (reference sequence). The length of the CDR3 is 14 residues. A single record per CDR3 protein comes from TCRdb applying MiXCR to the reads. Here the sample spans tens of thousands of distinct CDR3 sequences, 20% to 25% being singletons. The V and J genes are TRBV5-4 and TRBJ1-1; D not resolved. The sequencing input was PBMCs, sequenced either directly or after in vitro stimulation (not recorded which). The sequence came from a human donor in good health (CMV status not recorded). Some clones in this sample may be carry-over from other donors' samples. The CDR3 spells CASSLEQKNTEAFF. CDR3 DNA sequence: TGTGCCAGCAGCTTGGAACAGAAGAACACTGAAGCTTTCTTT.